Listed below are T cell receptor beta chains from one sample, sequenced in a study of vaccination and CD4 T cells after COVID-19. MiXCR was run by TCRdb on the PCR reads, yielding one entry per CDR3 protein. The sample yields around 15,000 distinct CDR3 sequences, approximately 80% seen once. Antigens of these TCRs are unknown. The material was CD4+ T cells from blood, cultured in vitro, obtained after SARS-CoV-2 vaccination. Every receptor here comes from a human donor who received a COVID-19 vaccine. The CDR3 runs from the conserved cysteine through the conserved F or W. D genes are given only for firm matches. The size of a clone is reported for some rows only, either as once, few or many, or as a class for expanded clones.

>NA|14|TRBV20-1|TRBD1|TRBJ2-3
CSALDGTDTDTQYF
TGCAGTGCCCTAGATGGGACAGACACAGATACGCAGTATTTT
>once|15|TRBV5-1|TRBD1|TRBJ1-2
CASSSPTGGTDGYTF
TGCGCCAGCAGCTCCCCGACAGGGGGCACAGATGGCTACACCTTC
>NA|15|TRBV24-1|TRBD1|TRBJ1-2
CATSGRDRGAYGYTF
TGTGCCACCAGTGGAAGGGACAGGGGCGCCTATGGCTACACCTTC
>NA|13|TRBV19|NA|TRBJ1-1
CASRILGTGKTFF
TGTGCCAGTAGGATCCTCGGAACAGGGAAAACTTTCTTT
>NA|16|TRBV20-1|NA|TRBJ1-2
CSAREFRTGRNIGYTF
TGCAGTGCTAGAGAGTTCCGGACCGGGAGAAACATCGGCTACACCTTC
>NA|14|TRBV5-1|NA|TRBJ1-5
CASSLGAGDQPQHF
TGCGCCAGCAGCTTGGGGGCAGGGGACCAGCCCCAGCATTTT
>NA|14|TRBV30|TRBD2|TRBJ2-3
CAWSLAGGTDTQYF
TGTGCCTGGAGTCTAGCGGGGGGGACAGATACGCAGTATTTT
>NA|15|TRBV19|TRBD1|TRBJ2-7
CASSYGTGDSYEQYF
TGTGCCAGTAGTTACGGGACAGGGGACTCCTACGAGCAGTACTTC
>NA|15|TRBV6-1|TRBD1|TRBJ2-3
CASSEDDREVNTQYF
TGTGCCAGCAGTGAAGACGACAGGGAAGTAAATACGCAGTATTTT
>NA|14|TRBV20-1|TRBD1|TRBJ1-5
CSALDGTDHQPQHF
TGCAGTGCTCTCGACGGGACAGATCATCAGCCCCAGCATTTT
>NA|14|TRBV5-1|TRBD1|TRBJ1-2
CASSAETGGYGYTF
TGCGCCAGCAGCGCGGAAACAGGGGGCTATGGCTACACCTTC
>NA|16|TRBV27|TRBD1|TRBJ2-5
CASSLWRGQGSETQYF
TGTGCCAGCAGTTTATGGAGGGGACAGGGGAGCGAGACCCAGTACTTC
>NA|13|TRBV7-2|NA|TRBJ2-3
CASSPRPLDTQYF
TGTGCCAGCAGCCCACGGCCCCTGGATACGCAGTATTTT
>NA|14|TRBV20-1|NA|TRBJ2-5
CSASYRLTQETQYF
TGCAGTGCTAGTTACAGACTGACACAAGAGACCCAGTACTTC
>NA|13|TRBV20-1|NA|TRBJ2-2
CSAGGGITGELFF
TGCAGTGCTGGGGGTGGTATCACCGGGGAGCTGTTTTTT
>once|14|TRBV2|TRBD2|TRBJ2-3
CASRTSGGADTQYF
TGTGCCAGCAGGACTAGCGGGGGGGCAGATACGCAGTATTTT
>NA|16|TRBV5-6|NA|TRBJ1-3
CASSAPGGVDGNTIYF
TGTGCCAGCAGCGCCCCGGGGGGCGTAGATGGAAACACCATATATTTT
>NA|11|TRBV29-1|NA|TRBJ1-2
CSVERGYGYTF
TGCAGCGTTGAAAGGGGTTATGGCTACACCTTC
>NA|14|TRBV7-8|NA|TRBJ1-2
CASSQAGGNYGYTF
TGTGCCAGCAGCCAAGCCGGGGGAAACTATGGCTACACCTTC
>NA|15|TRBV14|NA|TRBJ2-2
CASSQAGSLTGELFF
TGTGCCAGCAGCCAAGCCGGTAGCCTTACCGGGGAGCTGTTTTTT
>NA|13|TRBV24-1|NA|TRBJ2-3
CCNVWAHADTQYF
TGCTGCAACGTGTGGGCTCATGCCGATACGCAGTATTTT
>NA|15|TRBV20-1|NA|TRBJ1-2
CSARDPGRANYGYTF
TGCAGTGCTAGAGATCCAGGCAGGGCTAACTATGGCTACACCTTC
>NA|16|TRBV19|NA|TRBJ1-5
CASSMVGTYSNQPQHF
TGTGCCAGTAGTATGGTGGGAACTTATAGCAATCAGCCCCAGCATTTT
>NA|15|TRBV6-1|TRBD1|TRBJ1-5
CASSRGWGSNQPQHF
TGTGCCAGCTCCAGGGGGTGGGGTAGCAATCAGCCCCAGCATTTT
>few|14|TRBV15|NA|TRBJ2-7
CATSSDRVLYEQYF
TGTGCCACCTCTAGCGACAGGGTCCTTTACGAGCAGTACTTC
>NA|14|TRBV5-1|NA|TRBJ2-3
CASSLAQGSDTQYF
TGCGCCAGCAGCTTGGCGCAGGGGTCAGATACGCAGTATTTT
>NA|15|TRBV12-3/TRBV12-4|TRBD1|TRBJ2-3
CASSLDGTGADTQYF
TGTGCCAGCAGCCTGGATGGGACAGGGGCAGATACGCAGTATTTT
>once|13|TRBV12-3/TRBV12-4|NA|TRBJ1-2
CASSLQTRYGYTF
TGTGCCAGCAGTTTACAAACGCGGTATGGCTACACCTTC
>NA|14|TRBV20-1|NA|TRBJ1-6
CSARWGRSNSPLHF
TGCAGTGCTAGATGGGGGCGGTCAAATTCACCCCTCCACTTT
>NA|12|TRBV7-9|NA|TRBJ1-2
CASSPTELGYTF
TGTGCCAGCAGCCCAACAGAATTGGGCTACACCTTC
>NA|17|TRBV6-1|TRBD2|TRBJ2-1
CASSDPTSGGAYNEQFF
TGTGCCAGCAGTGATCCGACTAGCGGGGGGGCCTACAATGAGCAGTTCTTC
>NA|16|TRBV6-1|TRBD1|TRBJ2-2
CASLKTGGSNTGELFF
TGTGCCAGCCTCAAGACAGGGGGTTCGAACACCGGGGAGCTGTTTTTT
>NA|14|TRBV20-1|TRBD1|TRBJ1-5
CSARADRGHQPQHF
TGCAGTGCTAGAGCGGACAGGGGGCATCAGCCCCAGCATTTT
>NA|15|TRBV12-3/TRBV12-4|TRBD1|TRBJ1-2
CASSLLRQGGYGYTF
TGTGCCAGCAGTTTACTCCGACAGGGTGGCTATGGCTACACCTTC
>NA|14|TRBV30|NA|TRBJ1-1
CAWRSTVPDTEAFF
TGTGCCTGGAGGTCGACAGTTCCGGACACTGAAGCTTTCTTT
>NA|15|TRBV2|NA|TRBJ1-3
CASSELGTSGNTIYF
TGTGCCAGCAGTGAGTTGGGGACTTCTGGAAACACCATATATTTT
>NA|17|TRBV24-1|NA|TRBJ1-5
CATSDSGRRAGRQPQHF
TGTGCCACCAGTGACTCAGGACGGAGGGCCGGAAGACAGCCCCAGCATTTT
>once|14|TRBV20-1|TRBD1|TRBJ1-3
CSAGDRGHWNTIYF
TGCAGTGCTGGAGACAGGGGTCATTGGAACACCATATATTTT
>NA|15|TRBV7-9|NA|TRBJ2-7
CASSNQSSVDYEQYF
TGTGCCAGCAGCAACCAATCCTCAGTCGACTACGAGCAGTACTTC
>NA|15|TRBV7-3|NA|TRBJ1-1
CASSPVATTSTEAFF
TGTGCCAGCAGCCCTGTCGCCACCACCTCCACTGAAGCTTTCTTT
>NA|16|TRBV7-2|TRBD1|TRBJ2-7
CASSYLPGQPSGEQYF
TGTGCCAGCAGCTATTTGCCGGGACAGCCTTCCGGCGAGCAGTACTTC
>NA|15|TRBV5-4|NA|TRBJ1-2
CASSLVTRWNSGYTF
TGTGCCAGCAGCTTGGTGACACGGTGGAACTCTGGCTACACCTTC
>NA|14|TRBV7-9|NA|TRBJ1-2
CASSHPGQDYGYTF
TGTGCCAGCAGCCACCCAGGGCAAGACTATGGCTACACCTTC
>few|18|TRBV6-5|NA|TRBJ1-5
CASSYYSASPISFQPQHF
TGTGCCAGCAGTTACTATAGTGCGTCTCCAATCAGTTTTCAGCCCCAGCATTTT
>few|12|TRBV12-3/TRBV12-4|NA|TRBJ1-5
CASTGQSQPQHF
TGTGCCAGCACCGGACAAAGTCAGCCCCAGCATTTT
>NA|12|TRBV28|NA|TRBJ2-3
CASSILYSTQYF
TGTGCCAGCAGTATTCTATACTCGACGCAGTATTTT
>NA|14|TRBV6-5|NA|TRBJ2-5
CASSYWQGSETQYF
TGTGCCAGCAGTTACTGGCAGGGTTCAGAGACCCAGTACTTC
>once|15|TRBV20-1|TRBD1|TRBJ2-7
CSARELGQGTYEQYF
TGCAGTGCTAGAGAACTTGGACAGGGAACCTACGAGCAGTACTTC
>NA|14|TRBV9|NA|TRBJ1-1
CASSVDAGRAEAFF
TGTGCCAGCAGCGTAGATGCAGGGAGGGCTGAAGCTTTCTTT
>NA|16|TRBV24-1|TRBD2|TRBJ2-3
CATSDPSGVSTDTQYF
TGTGCCACCAGTGATCCAAGCGGGGTCAGCACAGATACGCAGTATTTT
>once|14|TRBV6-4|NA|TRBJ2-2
CASSAERNTGELFF
TGTGCCAGCAGTGCCGAGCGGAACACCGGGGAGCTGTTTTTT
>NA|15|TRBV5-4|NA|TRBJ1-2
CASSLDSFPHYGYTF
TGTGCCAGCAGCTTGGACAGCTTCCCCCACTATGGCTACACCTTC
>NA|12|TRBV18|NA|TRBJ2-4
CASSPDEGRQYF
TGTGCCAGCTCACCCGACGAGGGGAGGCAGTACTTC
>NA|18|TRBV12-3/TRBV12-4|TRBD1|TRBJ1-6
CASSRTGLTSSYNSPLHF
TGTGCCAGCAGTCGGACAGGACTTACTAGCTCCTATAATTCACCCCTCCACTTT
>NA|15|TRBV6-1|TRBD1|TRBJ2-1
CASSQDRGGNNEQFF
TGTGCCAGCAGCCAGGACAGGGGCGGGAACAATGAGCAGTTCTTC
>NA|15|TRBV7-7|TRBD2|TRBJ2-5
CASSKGLAGQETQYF
TGTGCCAGCAGCAAAGGACTAGCGGGCCAAGAGACCCAGTACTTC
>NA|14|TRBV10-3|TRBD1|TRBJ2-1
CAISVGQAYNEQFF
TGTGCCATCAGTGTGGGACAGGCCTACAATGAGCAGTTCTTC
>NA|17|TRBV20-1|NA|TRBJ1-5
CSARGPLNEGINQPQHF
TGCAGTGCTAGAGGCCCCCTGAACGAGGGCATCAATCAGCCCCAGCATTTT
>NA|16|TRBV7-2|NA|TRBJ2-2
CASSLDLESNTGELFF
TGTGCCAGCAGCTTAGATCTGGAGTCGAACACCGGGGAGCTGTTTTTT